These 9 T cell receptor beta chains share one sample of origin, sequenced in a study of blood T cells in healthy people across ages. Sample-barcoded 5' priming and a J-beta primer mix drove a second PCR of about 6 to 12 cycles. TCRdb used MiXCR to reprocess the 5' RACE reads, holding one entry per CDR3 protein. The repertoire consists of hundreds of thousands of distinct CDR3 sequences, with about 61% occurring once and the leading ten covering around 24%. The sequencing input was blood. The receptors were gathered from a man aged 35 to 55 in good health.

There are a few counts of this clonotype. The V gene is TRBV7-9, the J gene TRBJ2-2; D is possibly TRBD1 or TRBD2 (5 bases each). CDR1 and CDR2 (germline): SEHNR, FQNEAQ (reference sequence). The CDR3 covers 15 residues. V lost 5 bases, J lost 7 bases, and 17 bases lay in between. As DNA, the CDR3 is TGTGCCAGCAGCCACACCGGAGGACACGTCGGGGAGCTGTTTTTT. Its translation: CASSHTGGHVGELFF. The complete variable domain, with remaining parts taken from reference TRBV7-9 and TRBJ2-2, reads DTGVSQNPRHKITKRGQNVTFRCDPISEHNRLYWYRQTLGQGPEFLTYFQNEAQLEKSRLLSDRFSAERPKGSFSTLEIQRTEQGDSAMYLCASSHTGGHVGELFFGEGSRLTVL.

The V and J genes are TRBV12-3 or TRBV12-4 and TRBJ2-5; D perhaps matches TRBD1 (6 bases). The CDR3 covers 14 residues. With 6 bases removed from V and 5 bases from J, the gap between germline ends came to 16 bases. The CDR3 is CASSRGQPPETQYF. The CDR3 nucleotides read TGTGCCAGCAGCCGCGGACAGCCCCCTGAGACCCAGTACTTC.

Here the CDR3 DNA reads TGTGCCAGCAGTCCGGACAATCATAATTCACCCCTCCACTTT. It codes for CASSPDNHNSPLHF. The J gene is TRBJ1-6, the V gene TRBV12-3 or TRBV12-4, with a possible D match to TRBD1 (5 bases). Trimming stripped 5 bases from V and 5 bases from J, with 10 bases between. CDR3 length: 14 amino acids.

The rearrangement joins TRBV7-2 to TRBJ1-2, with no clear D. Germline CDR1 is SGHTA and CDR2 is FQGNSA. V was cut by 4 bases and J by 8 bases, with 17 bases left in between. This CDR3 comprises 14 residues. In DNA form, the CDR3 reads TGTGCCAGCAGCTCCTGGTCGGAGGTTTGCGGCTACACCTTC. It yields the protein CASSSWSEVCGYTF.

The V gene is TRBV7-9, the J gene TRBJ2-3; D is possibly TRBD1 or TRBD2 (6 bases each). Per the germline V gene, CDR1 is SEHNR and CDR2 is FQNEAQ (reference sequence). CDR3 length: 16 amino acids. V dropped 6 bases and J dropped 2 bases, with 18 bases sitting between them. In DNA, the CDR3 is TGTGCCAGCAGTCGGGGGCAAATTACGAACACAGATACGCAGTATTTT. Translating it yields CASSRGQITNTDTQYF.

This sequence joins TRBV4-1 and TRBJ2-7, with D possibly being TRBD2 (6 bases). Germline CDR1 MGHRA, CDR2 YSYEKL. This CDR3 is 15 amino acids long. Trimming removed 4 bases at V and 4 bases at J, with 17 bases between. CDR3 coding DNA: TGCGCCAGCAGCCCCCGGGAGTCGTTAAAGTACGAGCAGTACTTC. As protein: CASSPRESLKYEQYF.

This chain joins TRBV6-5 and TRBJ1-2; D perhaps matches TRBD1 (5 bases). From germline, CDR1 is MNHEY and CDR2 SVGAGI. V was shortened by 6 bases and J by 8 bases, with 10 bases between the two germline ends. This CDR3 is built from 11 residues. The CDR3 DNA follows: TGTGCCAGCAGCCTTGGACAAGGCTACACCTTC. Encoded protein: CASSLGQGYTF.

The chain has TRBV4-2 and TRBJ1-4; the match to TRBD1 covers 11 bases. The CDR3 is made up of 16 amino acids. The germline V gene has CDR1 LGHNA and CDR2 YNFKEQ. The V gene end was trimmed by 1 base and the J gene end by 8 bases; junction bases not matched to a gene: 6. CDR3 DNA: TGTGCCAGCAGCCAAGTTGGGACAGGGGGAGGGGAAAAACTGTTTTTT. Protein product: CASSQVGTGGGEKLFF.

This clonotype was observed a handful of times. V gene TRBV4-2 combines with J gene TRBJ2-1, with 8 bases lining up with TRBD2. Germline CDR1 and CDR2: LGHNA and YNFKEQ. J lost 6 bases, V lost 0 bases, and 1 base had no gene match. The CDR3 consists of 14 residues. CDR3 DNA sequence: TGTGCCAGCAGCCAAGATGGGACTAGCAATGAGCAGTTCTTC. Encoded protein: CASSQDGTSNEQFF.